A selection of T cell receptor beta chains follows, all from one sample in a study of blood T cells in healthy people across ages. TCRdb re-analysed the 5' RACE reads in MiXCR, keeping a single row per CDR3 protein. The sample consists of 700,000 to 800,000 distinct CDR3 sequences, 35% to 45% of them appearing once. The sequencing sample was made of blood. These receptors came from a woman between 55 and 75 years old in good health. The conserved cysteine and the conserved F or W are not part of the CDR3 here. D genes are given only for firm matches.

>-|TRBJ1-5|TRBV7-2
ASSPGGGTQH
>-|TRBJ1-5|TRBV15
ATSSRVDQPQH
>-|TRBJ1-5|TRBV6-5
ASSQGHQPQH
>-|TRBJ1-5|TRBV12-3/TRBV12-4
ASTSTGDQPQH
>TRBD1|TRBJ1-1|TRBV12-3/TRBV12-4
ASTLGTGGYILAF
>-|TRBJ2-1|TRBV5-1
ASSFLGAGSPYNEQF
>-|TRBJ1-2|TRBV24-1
ATRGREGYGYT
>-|TRBJ2-4|TRBV7-3
ASSEAGGDEQY
>TRBD1|TRBJ2-7|TRBV3-1
ASSTPGQSYGQY
>-|TRBJ1-6|TRBV27
ASSFGRLSSPLH
>-|TRBJ2-2|TRBV20-1
SAGRTGELF
>-|TRBJ2-7|TRBV7-2
ASSPKAERDYEQY
>TRBD1|TRBJ2-7|TRBV6-1
ASLVGTGLYEQY
>-|-|TRBV2
ASSEELPPGPQLETQY
>TRBD2|TRBJ2-1|TRBV3-1
ASSQTSGGRGEQF
>-|TRBJ2-7|TRBV28
ASSLVGIPYEQY
>-|TRBJ2-1|TRBV27
ASSQQF
>-|TRBJ1-2|TRBV12-3/TRBV12-4
ASSPPTEDGYT
>-|TRBJ2-1|TRBV12-3/TRBV12-4
ASSLGLFSFDEQF
>TRBD2|TRBJ2-5|TRBV20-1
SARDRRTSSQETQY
>-|TRBJ2-3|TRBV7-2
ASSLGLPPDTQY
>-|TRBJ2-3|TRBV7-9
ASSLGVPMDTQY
>-|TRBJ1-2|TRBV25-1
ASSEGASSYT
>-|TRBJ2-7|TRBV6-6
ASSYSAGLRYEQY
>-|TRBJ2-1|TRBV5-6
ASSPSEGQQF
>TRBD2|TRBJ2-3|TRBV2
ASRESGGVSTDTQY
>-|TRBJ2-1|TRBV12-3/TRBV12-4
ASSLAETENEQF
>TRBD2|TRBJ2-3|TRBV2
ASSEWKLATTDTQY
>-|TRBJ2-7|TRBV13
ASSYEYRGGGGNEQY
>-|TRBJ2-3|TRBV10-3
AIQATSGHADTQY
>-|TRBJ2-7|TRBV3-1
ASSQTPGSLEQY